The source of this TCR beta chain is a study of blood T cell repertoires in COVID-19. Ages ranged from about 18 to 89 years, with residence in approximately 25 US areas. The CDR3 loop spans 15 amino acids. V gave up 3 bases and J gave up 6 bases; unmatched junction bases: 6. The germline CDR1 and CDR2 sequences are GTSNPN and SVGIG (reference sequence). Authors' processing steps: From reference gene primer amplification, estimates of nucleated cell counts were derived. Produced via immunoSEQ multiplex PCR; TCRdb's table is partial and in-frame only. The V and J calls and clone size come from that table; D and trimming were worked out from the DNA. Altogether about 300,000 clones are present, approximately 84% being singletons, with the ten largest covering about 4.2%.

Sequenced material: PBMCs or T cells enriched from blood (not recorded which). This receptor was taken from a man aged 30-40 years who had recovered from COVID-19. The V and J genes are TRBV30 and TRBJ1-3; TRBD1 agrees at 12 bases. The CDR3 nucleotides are TGTGCCTGGAGCGTCGGGACAGGGGGCCAAAACACCATATATTTT. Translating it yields CAWSVGTGGQNTIYF.